These T cell receptor beta chains were read from a single sample in a study of blood T cell repertoires in COVID-19. TCRdb's table, derived via immunoSEQ multiplex PCR, lists solely in-frame clones and lacks some. The sample consists of 150,000 to 160,000 clones, around 83% of them appearing once. The sequencing sample was made of peripheral blood. The source of these receptors is a woman aged 50 to 60 with acute or convalescent COVID-19. Both conserved end residues are part of each CDR3. A D gene is named only where the DNA matches it firmly. Rows may omit the clone size; those that give it use once, few, many or a size class.

TRBJ2-1	.	TRBD2	TRBV20-1	CSGVGGAEQFF	TGCAGTGGTGTCGGGGGGGCTGAGCAGTTCTTC
TRBJ2-7	.	TRBD1	TRBV28	CASSRGTGTSEQYF	TGTGCCAGCAGCCGGGGGACAGGGACATCCGAGCAGTACTTC
TRBJ2-4	.	TRBD2	TRBV20-1	CSASTFATSARLAKNIQYF	TGCAGTGCTAGTACCTTTGCCACTAGCGCCCGACTAGCCAAAAACATTCAGTACTTC
TRBJ2-1	.	TRBD2	TRBV7-3	CASSLSGLAGGYNEQFF	TGTGCCAGCAGCTTATCCGGACTAGCGGGAGGTTACAATGAGCAGTTCTTC
TRBJ1-1	.	.	TRBV20-1	CSATTGTEAFF	TGCAGTGCCACAACGGGGACTGAAGCTTTCTTT
TRBJ2-3	.	TRBD2	TRBV6-5	CASSYSAGGADTQYF	TGTGCCAGCAGTTACTCGGCGGGAGGAGCAGATACGCAGTATTTT
TRBJ1-3	.	TRBD1	TRBV29-1	CSVQDRGLGNTIYF	TGCAGCGTCCAGGACAGGGGGCTTGGAAACACCATATATTTT
TRBJ2-7	.	TRBD1	TRBV18	CASSPPGTGPDYEQYF	TGTGCCAGCTCACCACCTGGGACAGGGCCCGACTACGAGCAGTACTTC
TRBJ1-3	.	.	TRBV7-2	CASSLGVQAGNTIYF	TGTGCCAGCAGCCTCGGGGTCCAGGCTGGAAACACCATATATTTT
TRBJ2-1	.	TRBD2	TRBV7-3	CASSLTSGSLGNEQFF	TGTGCCAGCAGCTTGACTAGCGGGAGTTTGGGCAATGAGCAGTTCTTC
TRBJ2-3	few	.	TRBV6-6	CASRLGPNTDTQYF	TGTGCCAGCAGACTGGGGCCAAACACAGATACGCAGTATTTT
TRBJ1-5	once	TRBD1	TRBV28	CASSLSSGTGLNQPQHF	TGTGCCAGCAGTCTCTCATCCGGGACAGGTTTGAATCAGCCCCAGCATTTT
TRBJ1-4	.	TRBD1	TRBV5-1	CASSHGTGEEKLFF	TGCGCCAGCAGCCACGGGACAGGGGAAGAAAAACTGTTTTTT
TRBJ2-1	.	.	TRBV12-5	CASAPSGGANEQFF	TGTGCTAGTGCCCCCTCTGGGGGGGCCAATGAGCAGTTCTTC
TRBJ2-1	.	.	TRBV11-3	CASSLGLSLYNEQFF	TGTGCCAGCAGCCTGGGACTCAGCCTGTACAATGAGCAGTTCTTC
TRBJ1-4	.	TRBD1	TRBV2	CASRAGGSGEKLFF	TGTGCCAGCAGGGCAGGGGGCTCGGGTGAAAAACTGTTTTTT
TRBJ1-2	once	.	TRBV7-9	CASSPPDSEWDYGYTF	TGTGCCAGCAGCCCCCCCGACAGTGAGTGGGACTATGGCTACACCTTC
TRBJ1-2	.	TRBD1	TRBV6-1	CASSGVMGTGENYGYTF	TGTGCCAGCAGTGGAGTGATGGGGACAGGGGAGAACTATGGCTACACCTTC
TRBJ1-6	few	TRBD1	TRBV2	CASRGQVDSPLHF	TGTGCCAGCAGGGGACAGGTTGACTCACCCCTCCACTTT
TRBJ1-4	.	TRBD1	TRBV18	CASSFAAGGIPNEKLFF	TGTGCCAGCTCATTTGCGGCAGGGGGGATCCCTAATGAAAAACTGTTTTTT
TRBJ1-1	.	.	TRBV7-9	CASSLQGTNTEAFF	TGTGCCAGCAGCTTGCAGGGTACGAACACTGAAGCTTTCTTT
TRBJ2-7	.	TRBD2	TRBV19	CASSTAGGTAYEQYF	TGTGCCAGTAGTACGGCGGGAGGCACAGCCTACGAGCAGTACTTC
TRBJ2-3	once	.	TRBV2	CAAKFDSRTDTQYF	TGTGCTGCCAAGTTTGACAGCCGCACAGATACGCAGTATTTT
TRBJ1-5	.	.	TRBV6-2/TRBV6-3	CASSYLMGWGQPQHF	TGTGCCAGCAGTTACTTAATGGGATGGGGCCAGCCCCAGCATTTT
TRBJ2-1	once	.	TRBV30	CAWSDLDEQFF	TGTGCCTGGAGTGATTTAGATGAGCAGTTCTTC
TRBJ2-7	.	TRBD1	TRBV6-6	CASSRGQVDSEQYF	TGTGCCAGCAGTCGAGGACAGGTTGACAGCGAGCAGTACTTC
TRBJ2-5	.	.	TRBV7-3	CASSLTVLGETQYF	TGTGCCAGCAGCTTAACTGTGCTCGGTGAGACCCAGTACTTC
TRBJ2-2	.	TRBD2	TRBV10-3	CAISFGSGSITGELFF	TGTGCCATCAGTTTTGGTAGCGGGAGTATAACCGGGGAGCTGTTTTTT
TRBJ1-2	.	.	TRBV2	CASSDRGYTF	TGTGCCAGCAGTGATAGAGGCTACACCTTC
TRBJ1-6	.	.	TRBV5-1	CASSLVAGFNSPLHF	TGCGCCAGCAGCTTGGTCGCAGGGTTTAATTCACCCCTCCACTTT
TRBJ1-2	few	.	TRBV6-4	CASSKLGLGGYTF	TGTGCCAGCAGTAAACTGGGGCTGGGTGGCTACACCTTC
TRBJ2-7	.	.	TRBV19	CASSLTSLEYEQYF	TGTGCCAGTAGCCTCACTTCCTTGGAGTACGAGCAGTACTTC
TRBJ2-7	once	TRBD2	TRBV28	CASSGTSGNYISYEQYF	TGTGCCAGCAGCGGGACTAGCGGGAATTATATCTCCTACGAGCAGTACTTC
TRBJ2-7	.	.	TRBV20-1	CSAFGGPEQYF	TGCAGTGCGTTCGGGGGTCCCGAGCAGTACTTC
TRBJ2-1	.	.	TRBV20-1	CSASWTTFFSYNEQFF	TGCAGTGCTAGTTGGACTACTTTTTTCTCCTACAATGAGCAGTTCTTC
TRBJ1-5	.	.	TRBV4-2	CASSQELRGPQHF	TGTGCCAGCAGCCAAGAGTTACGGGGGCCCCAGCATTTT
TRBJ2-2	once	TRBD2	TRBV5-6	CASSKTSGPGELFF	TGTGCCAGCAGCAAGACTAGCGGTCCCGGGGAGCTGTTTTTT
TRBJ1-1	.	TRBD1	TRBV7-9	CASSLGTGERTFF	TGTGCCAGCAGCTTAGGGACAGGGGAAAGAACTTTCTTT
TRBJ1-1	once	.	TRBV27	CAIGVQGGTEAFF	TGTGCCATCGGGGTACAGGGAGGGACTGAAGCTTTCTTT
TRBJ2-1	few	.	TRBV6-6	CASRTAGIYNEQFF	TGTGCCAGCCGTACGGCGGGGATCTACAATGAGCAGTTCTTC
TRBJ1-5	.	.	TRBV6-1	CASSESGGWQPQHF	TGTGCCAGCAGTGAAAGCGGGGGATGGCAGCCCCAGCATTTT
TRBJ2-1	.	TRBD2	TRBV7-9	CASSFWLAGGRNNEQFF	TGTGCCAGCAGCTTTTGGCTAGCGGGAGGGAGGAACAATGAGCAGTTCTTC
TRBJ2-2	once	TRBD1	TRBV14	CASSQDQGDTGELFF	TGTGCCAGCAGCCAAGACCAGGGGGACACCGGGGAGCTGTTTTTT
TRBJ1-4	few	.	TRBV19	CASSSSRGAVGGEKLFF	TGTGCCAGTAGTTCATCACGAGGGGCAGTGGGAGGTGAAAAACTGTTTTTT
TRBJ2-1	.	TRBD2	TRBV10-3	CAIGGGLAYNEQFF	TGTGCCATCGGCGGGGGACTGGCCTACAATGAGCAGTTCTTC
TRBJ2-1	few	TRBD2	TRBV12-3/TRBV12-4	CASSGLAYNEQFF	TGTGCCAGCAGTGGACTAGCCTACAATGAGCAGTTCTTC
TRBJ1-6	.	TRBD1	TRBV5-6	CASSLVTGDNSPLHF	TGTGCCAGCAGCTTGGTTACAGGGGATAATTCACCCCTCCACTTT
TRBJ2-1	.	.	TRBV2	CASRQGPEQFF	TGTGCCAGCAGACAGGGTCCGGAGCAGTTCTTC